The 10 T cell receptor beta chains below all came from one sample that was sequenced in a study of cytomegalovirus exposure and HLA in healthy donors. Clones were read by immunoSEQ multiplex PCR, and TCRdb kept only the in-frame ones, dropping some. The table includes roughly 48,000 clones, 90% to 95% detected once. The sequenced sample consisted of PBMCs. These receptors all come from a woman aged 18-30 years in good health and CMV-seropositive.

V gene TRBV10-3 combines with J gene TRBJ2-6; 9 bases agree with TRBD1. CDR1 is ENHRY, CDR2 SYGVKD, per germline. J gave up 3 bases and V 8 bases, and 14 bases lay outside the gene matches. The CDR3 has 18 residues. CDR3 amino acids: CAIASGQGASGGANVLTF. The CDR3 DNA reads as TGTGCCATCGCCTCGGGACAGGGTGCTTCGGGTGGGGCCAACGTCCTGACTTTC.

The chain links TRBV5-8 to TRBJ1-1; TRBD1 matches 9 bases. This CDR3 region has 16 residues. V trimming: 0 bases; J trimming: 4 bases; junction bases outside the gene matches: 7. Germline V CDR1 and CDR2: SGHTS, YDEGEE. Written as DNA, the CDR3 is TGTGCCAGCAGCTTGGCCCTGGGACAGGGTACCACTGAAGCTTTCTTT. Translation gives CASSLALGQGTTEAFF.

This clone was counted a single time. The V and J genes are TRBV28 and TRBJ1-2, with D tentatively TRBD1 (6 bases). This CDR3 spans 14 amino acids. The germline gives CDR1 MDHEN, CDR2 SYDVKM. Trimming pared 3 bases from V and 13 bases from J, leaving 21 bases between. The CDR3 spells CASSLGGEYRVCTF. The CDR3 nucleotides are TGTGCCAGCAGTTTGGGCGGCGAATACAGGGTCTGCACCTTC.

In DNA, the CDR3 is TGTGCCAGCAGCGACGGACTGCAAAAACTGTTTTTT. Translated, it gives CASSDGLQKLFF. The chain carries TRBV5-6 and TRBJ1-4; D is uncertain. Germline V CDR1 and CDR2: SGHDT, YYEEEE. The length of the CDR3 is 12 residues. V was pared by 4 bases and J by 9 bases, with 10 bases between.

The gene calls are TRBV15 and TRBJ1-1, with D tentatively TRBD1 (5 bases). This CDR3 has 15 residues. CDR1 LNHNV and CDR2 YYDKDF come from the germline V gene (reference sequence). V lost 2 bases to trimming and J lost 3 bases, with 13 bases between them. The CDR3 loop reads CATSRFSGTHTEAFF. DNA for the CDR3: TGTGCCACCAGCAGATTTTCCGGGACTCACACTGAAGCTTTCTTT.

The gene calls are TRBV15 and TRBJ2-7, with TRBD2 as a possible D gene (5 bases). The CDR3 runs to 14 residues. Germline CDR1 reads LNHNV; CDR2 reads YYDKDF (reference sequence). V was pared by 8 bases and J by 2 bases, with 16 bases between. The CDR3 is CATSRSGLPYEQYF. For the CDR3, the DNA is TGTGCCACCTCTCGGAGCGGACTCCCCTACGAGCAGTACTTC.

The V call is TRBV28, the J call TRBJ1-4, with D unclear. Trimming took 7 bases from V and 4 from J, leaving 13 bases between them. The CDR3 sequence is 14 residues long. CDR1 is MDHEN, CDR2 SYDVKM, per germline. The CDR3 nucleotides read TGTGCCAGCACGTCGGGTTCAAGTAATGAAAAACTGTTTTTT. Its translation: CASTSGSSNEKLFF.

CDR3 in amino acids: CASSALGLAGGYNEQFF. The CDR3 DNA follows: TGTGCCAGCAGCGCGCTAGGACTAGCGGGAGGGTACAATGAGCAGTTCTTC. The V call is TRBV9, the J call TRBJ2-1, with 15 bases fitting TRBD2. The CDR3 covers 17 residues. Per germline, CDR1 SGDLS and CDR2 YYNGEE. Trimming took 3 bases from V and 4 from J; bases not matched to a gene: 5.

The chain joins TRBV11-3 to TRBJ2-3, with 8 nucleotides matching TRBD2. Germline CDR1 reads SGHNT; CDR2 reads YENEEA. The J segment lost 2 bases and the V segment lost 5 bases, leaving 6 bases of the junction unmatched. CDR3 length: 15 amino acids. The CDR3 DNA reads TGTGCCAGCAGCCCGGGAGCGGGGGCCACAGATACGCAGTATTTT. Its protein product is CASSPGAGATDTQYF. The whole variable domain, filled in from reference TRBV11-3 and TRBJ2-3, reads EAGVVQSPRYKIIEKKQPVAFWCNPISGHNTLYWYLQNLGQGPELLIRYENEEAVDDSQLPKDRFSAERLKGVDSTLKIQPAELGDSAVYLCASSPGAGATDTQYFGPGTRLTVL.

This rearrangement joins TRBV19 to TRBJ2-1, with 10 bases aligning to TRBD2. The CDR3 consists of 16 residues. The V gene's germline CDR1 is LNHDA and CDR2 SQIVND (reference sequence). J lost 7 bases, V lost 5 bases, and 11 bases had no gene match. The CDR3 DNA reads TGTGCCAGTAGTTCAATAAGCGGGAGGGCCAGAAATGAGCAGTTCTTC. Translation: CASSSISGRARNEQFF.